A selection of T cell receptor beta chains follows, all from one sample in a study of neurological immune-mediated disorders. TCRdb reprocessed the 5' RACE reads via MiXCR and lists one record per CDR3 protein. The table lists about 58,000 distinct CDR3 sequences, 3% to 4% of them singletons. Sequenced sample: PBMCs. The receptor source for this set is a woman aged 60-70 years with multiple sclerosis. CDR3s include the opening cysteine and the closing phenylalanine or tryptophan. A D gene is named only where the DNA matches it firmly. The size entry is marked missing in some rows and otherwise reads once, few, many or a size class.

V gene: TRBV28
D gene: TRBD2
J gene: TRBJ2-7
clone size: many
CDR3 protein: CASSPSGGVEQYF
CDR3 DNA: TGTGCCAGCAGTCCTAGCGGGGGGGTCGAGCAGTACTTC

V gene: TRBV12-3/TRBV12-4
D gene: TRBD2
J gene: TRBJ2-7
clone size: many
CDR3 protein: CASTLRGGSYEQYF
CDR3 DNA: TGTGCCAGCACCCTACGGGGGGGGTCCTACGAGCAGTACTTC

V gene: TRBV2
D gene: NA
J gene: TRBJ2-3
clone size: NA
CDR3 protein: CASRWDGLTDTQYF
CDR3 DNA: TGTGCCAGCCGCTGGGACGGACTCACAGATACGCAGTATTTT

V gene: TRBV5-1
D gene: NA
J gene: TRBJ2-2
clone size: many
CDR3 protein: CASSLSGRYTGELFF
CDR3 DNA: TGCGCCAGCAGCTTATCTGGACGGTACACCGGGGAGCTGTTTTTT

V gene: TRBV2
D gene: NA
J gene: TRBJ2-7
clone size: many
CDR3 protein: CASSDQGYSYEQYF
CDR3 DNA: TGTGCCAGCAGTGACCAAGGCTACTCCTACGAGCAGTACTTC

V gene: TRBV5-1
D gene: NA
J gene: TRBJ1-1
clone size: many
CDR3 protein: CASSRTGRVVEAFF
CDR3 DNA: TGCGCCAGCAGCAGAACTGGGAGGGTGGTTGAAGCTTTCTTT

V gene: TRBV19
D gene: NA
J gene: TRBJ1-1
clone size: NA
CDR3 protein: CASKGGEAEAFF
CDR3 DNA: TGTGCCAGTAAAGGGGGAGAGGCTGAAGCTTTCTTT

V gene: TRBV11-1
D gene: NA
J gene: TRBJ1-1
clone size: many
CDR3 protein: CASSEQGAIAFF
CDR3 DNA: TGTGCCAGCAGCGAACAGGGTGCGATTGCTTTCTTT

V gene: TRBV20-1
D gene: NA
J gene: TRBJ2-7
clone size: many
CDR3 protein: CSAREGFRSYEQYF
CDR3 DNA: TGCAGTGCTAGGGAGGGATTCCGCTCCTACGAGCAGTACTTC

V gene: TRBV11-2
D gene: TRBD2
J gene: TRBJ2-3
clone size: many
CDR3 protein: CASSLGGSGGTDTQYF
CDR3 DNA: TGTGCCAGCAGCCTTGGGGGTAGCGGGGGGACAGATACGCAGTATTTT

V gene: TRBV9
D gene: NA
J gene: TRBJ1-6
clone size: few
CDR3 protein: CASSEGGNSTLNF
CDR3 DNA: TGTGCCAGCAGCGAAGGAGGGAATTCAACCCTCAACTTT

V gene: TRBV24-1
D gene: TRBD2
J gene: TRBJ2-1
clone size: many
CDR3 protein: CATSISGVSYNEQFF
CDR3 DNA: TGTGCCACCAGCATTAGCGGGGTCTCCTACAATGAGCAGTTCTTC

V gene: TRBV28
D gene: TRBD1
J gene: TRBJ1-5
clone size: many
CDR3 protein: CASIPHRGRQPQHF
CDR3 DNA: TGTGCCAGCATCCCACACAGGGGCAGACAGCCCCAGCATTTT

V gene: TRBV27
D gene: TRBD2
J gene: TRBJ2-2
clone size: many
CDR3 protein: CASSPGTTNTGELFF
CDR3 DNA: TGTGCCAGCAGTCCCGGGACTACCAACACCGGGGAGCTGTTTTTT

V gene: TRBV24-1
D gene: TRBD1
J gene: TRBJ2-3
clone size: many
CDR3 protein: CATSERRDRGMGTFADTQYF
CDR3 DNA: TGTGCCACCAGTGAGCGCCGGGACAGGGGAATGGGTACATTCGCAGATACGCAGTATTTT

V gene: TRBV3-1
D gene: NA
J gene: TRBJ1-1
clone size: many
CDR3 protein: CASQKGVGRNTEAFF
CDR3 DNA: TGTGCCAGCCAAAAAGGGGTGGGCAGAAACACTGAAGCTTTCTTT

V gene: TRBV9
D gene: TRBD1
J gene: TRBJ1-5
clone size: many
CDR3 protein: CASSSGTGGPGQPQHF
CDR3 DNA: TGTGCCAGCAGCTCCGGGACAGGGGGCCCTGGTCAGCCCCAGCATTTT

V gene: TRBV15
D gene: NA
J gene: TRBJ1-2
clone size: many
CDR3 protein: CATSPNRPGSNYGYTF
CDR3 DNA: TGTGCCACCAGCCCGAATCGACCAGGCTCTAACTATGGCTACACCTTC

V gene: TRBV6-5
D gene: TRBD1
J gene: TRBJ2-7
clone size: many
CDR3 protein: CASSYSGGQGVSFEQYF
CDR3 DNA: TGTGCCAGCAGTTACTCGGGGGGACAGGGTGTGTCGTTCGAGCAGTACTTC

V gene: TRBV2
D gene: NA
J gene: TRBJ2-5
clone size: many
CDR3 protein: CASYSSTDKIIKETQYF
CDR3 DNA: TGTGCCAGCTATAGTTCAACAGATAAGATTATTAAAGAGACCCAGTACTTC

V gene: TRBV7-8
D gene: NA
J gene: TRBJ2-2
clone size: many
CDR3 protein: CASSPQNSGLSNTGELFF
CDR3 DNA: TGTGCCAGCAGCCCCCAAAATTCGGGCCTATCGAACACCGGGGAGCTGTTTTTT

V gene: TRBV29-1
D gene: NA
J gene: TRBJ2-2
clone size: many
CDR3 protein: CSVGSTGELFF
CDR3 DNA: TGCAGCGTTGGGTCAACCGGGGAGCTGTTTTTT

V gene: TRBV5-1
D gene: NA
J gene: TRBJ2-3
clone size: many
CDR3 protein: CASSLVVRDTDTQYF
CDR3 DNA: TGCGCCAGCAGCTTGGTCGTCAGGGATACAGATACGCAGTATTTT

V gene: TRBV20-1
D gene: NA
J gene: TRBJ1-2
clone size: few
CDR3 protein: CSARDQWTDGYTF
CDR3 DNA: TGCAGTGCTAGAGATCAGTGGACAGATGGCTACACCTTC

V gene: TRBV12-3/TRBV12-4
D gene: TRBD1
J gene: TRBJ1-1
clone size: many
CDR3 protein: CASSARPGQGSTEAFF
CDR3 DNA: TGTGCCAGCAGTGCACGACCGGGACAGGGGTCCACTGAAGCTTTCTTT

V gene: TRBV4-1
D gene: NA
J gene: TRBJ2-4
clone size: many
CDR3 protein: CASSHDIAKNIQYF
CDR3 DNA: TGCGCCAGCAGCCACGATATAGCCAAAAACATTCAGTACTTC

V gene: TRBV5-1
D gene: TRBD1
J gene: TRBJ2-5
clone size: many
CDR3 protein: CASSLGLPDRGELQETQYF
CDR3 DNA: TGCGCCAGCAGCTTGGGGTTACCTGACAGGGGCGAATTACAAGAGACCCAGTACTTC

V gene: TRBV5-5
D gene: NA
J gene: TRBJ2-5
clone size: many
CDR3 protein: CASSLLETQYF
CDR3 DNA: TGTGCCAGCAGCTTGTTGGAGACCCAGTACTTC

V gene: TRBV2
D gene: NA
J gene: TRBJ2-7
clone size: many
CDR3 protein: CASSGSGLEQYF
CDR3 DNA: TGTGCCAGCAGTGGGTCGGGTTTAGAGCAGTACTTC

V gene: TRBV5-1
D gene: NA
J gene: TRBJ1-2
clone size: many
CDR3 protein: CATAREGHNYGYTF
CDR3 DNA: TGCGCCACGGCCCGAGAGGGACATAACTATGGCTACACCTTC

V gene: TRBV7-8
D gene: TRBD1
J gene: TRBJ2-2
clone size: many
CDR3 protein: CASSLPRDRPLGNTGELFF
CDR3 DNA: TGTGCCAGCAGCCTCCCCAGGGACAGGCCCTTGGGGAACACCGGGGAGCTGTTTTTT

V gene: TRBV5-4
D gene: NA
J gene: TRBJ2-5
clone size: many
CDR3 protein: CASSLAAGETQYF
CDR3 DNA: TGTGCCAGCAGCTTGGCCGCCGGGGAGACCCAGTACTTC

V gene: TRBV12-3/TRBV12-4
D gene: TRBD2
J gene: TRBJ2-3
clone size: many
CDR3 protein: CASTIWDWRERPDTQYF
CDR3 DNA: TGTGCCAGCACCATATGGGATTGGCGGGAGCGCCCAGATACGCAGTATTTT

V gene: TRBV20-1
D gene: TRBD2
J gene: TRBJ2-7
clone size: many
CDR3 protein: CSAGPSGGAIDEQYF
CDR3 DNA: TGCAGTGCGGGACCAAGCGGGGGGGCAATCGACGAGCAGTACTTC

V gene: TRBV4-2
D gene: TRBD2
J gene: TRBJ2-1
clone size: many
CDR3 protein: CASSQIGISGSVYNEQFF
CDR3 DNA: TGTGCCAGCAGCCAGATCGGGATTAGCGGGAGCGTGTACAATGAGCAGTTCTTC

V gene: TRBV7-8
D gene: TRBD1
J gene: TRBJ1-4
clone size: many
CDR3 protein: CASGDSSEKLFF
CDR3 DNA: TGTGCCAGCGGGGACAGCTCTGAAAAACTGTTTTTT

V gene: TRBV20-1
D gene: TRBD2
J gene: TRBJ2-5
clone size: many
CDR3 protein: CSAREGTSGMKTQYF
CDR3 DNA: TGCAGTGCTAGAGAGGGGACTAGCGGGATGAAGACCCAGTACTTC

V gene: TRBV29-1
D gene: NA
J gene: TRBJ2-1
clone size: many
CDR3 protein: CSGVEGWANNEQFF
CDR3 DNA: TGCAGCGGGGTAGAAGGGTGGGCAAACAATGAGCAGTTCTTC

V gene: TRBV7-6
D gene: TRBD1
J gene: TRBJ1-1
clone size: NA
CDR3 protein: CASSSRDSEAFF
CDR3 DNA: TGTGCCAGCAGTAGCCGGGACAGTGAAGCTTTCTTT

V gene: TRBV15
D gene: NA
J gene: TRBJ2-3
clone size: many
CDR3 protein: CATKRGGKDSPDTQYF
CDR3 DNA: TGTGCCACCAAACGAGGGGGAAAGGACAGTCCAGATACGCAGTATTTT

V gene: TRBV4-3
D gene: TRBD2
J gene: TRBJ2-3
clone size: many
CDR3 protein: CASSPRAGLTDTQYF
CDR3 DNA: TGCGCCAGCAGCCCCAGAGCGGGGCTCACAGATACGCAGTATTTT

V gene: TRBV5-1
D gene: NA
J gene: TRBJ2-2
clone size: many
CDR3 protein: CASSSAGWTGELFF
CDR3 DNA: TGCGCCAGCAGCTCCGCAGGGTGGACCGGGGAGCTGTTTTTT

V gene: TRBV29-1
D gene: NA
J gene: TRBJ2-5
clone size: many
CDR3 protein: CSEVPDLAQYF
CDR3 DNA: TGCAGCGAGGTCCCGGACCTGGCCCAGTACTTC

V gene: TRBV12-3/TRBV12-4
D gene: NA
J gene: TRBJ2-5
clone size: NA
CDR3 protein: CASSQHGWQETQYF
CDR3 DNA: TGTGCCAGCAGTCAACATGGTTGGCAAGAGACCCAGTACTTC

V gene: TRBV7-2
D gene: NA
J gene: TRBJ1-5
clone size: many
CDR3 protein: CASSLLGAGISQPQHF
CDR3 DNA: TGTGCCAGCAGCTTACTGGGGGCAGGTATAAGCCAGCCCCAGCATTTT

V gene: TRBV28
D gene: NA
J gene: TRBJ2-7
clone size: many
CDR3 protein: CASRGGGSYEQYF
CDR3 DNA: TGTGCCAGTAGGGGGGGAGGGAGCTACGAGCAGTACTTC

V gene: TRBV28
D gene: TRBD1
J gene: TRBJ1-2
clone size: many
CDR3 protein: CASTRGGTGVDYGYTF
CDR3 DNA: TGTGCCAGCACCAGGGGGGGAACGGGGGTCGACTATGGCTACACCTTC

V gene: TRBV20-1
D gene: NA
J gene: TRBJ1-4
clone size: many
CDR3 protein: CSVRSGAGEKLFF
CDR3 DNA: TGCAGTGTCAGATCCGGGGCGGGTGAAAAACTGTTTTTT

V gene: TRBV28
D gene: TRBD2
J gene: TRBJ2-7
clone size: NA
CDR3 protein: CASSSLSGTTPYEQYF
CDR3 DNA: TGTGCCAGCAGTTCTTTATCCGGGACTACCCCCTACGAGCAGTACTTC

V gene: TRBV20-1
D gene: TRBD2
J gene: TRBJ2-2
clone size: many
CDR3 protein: CSAIGTSATGELFF
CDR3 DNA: TGCAGTGCCATCGGGACTAGCGCCACCGGGGAGCTGTTTTTT

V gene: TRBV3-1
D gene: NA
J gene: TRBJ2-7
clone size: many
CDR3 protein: CASSRDMRAVEQYF
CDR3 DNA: TGTGCCAGCTCAAGGGACATGAGAGCGGTCGAGCAGTACTTC

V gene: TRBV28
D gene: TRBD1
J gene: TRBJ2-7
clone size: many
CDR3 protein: CASRFLQGAYEQYF
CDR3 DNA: TGTGCCAGCAGATTCCTACAGGGGGCCTACGAGCAGTACTTC

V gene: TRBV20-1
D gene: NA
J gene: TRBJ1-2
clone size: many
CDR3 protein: CSASQGLLGGYTF
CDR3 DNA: TGCAGTGCTAGTCAGGGCCTTCTCGGGGGCTACACCTTC

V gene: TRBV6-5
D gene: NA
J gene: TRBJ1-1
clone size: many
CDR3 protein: CASREEGLTEAFF
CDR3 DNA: TGTGCCAGCAGGGAGGAGGGACTCACTGAAGCTTTCTTT

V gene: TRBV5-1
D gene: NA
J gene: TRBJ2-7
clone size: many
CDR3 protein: CASSLLPAGLSYYEQYF
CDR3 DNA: TGCGCCAGCAGCTTGTTGCCGGCGGGGCTCTCGTACTACGAGCAGTACTTC

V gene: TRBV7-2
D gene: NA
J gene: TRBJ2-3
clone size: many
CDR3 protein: CASSSGLVRTDTQYF
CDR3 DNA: TGTGCCAGCAGCTCCGGACTCGTTCGCACAGATACGCAGTATTTT